This T cell receptor (beta chain) was sequenced during a study of blood T cells in healthy people across ages. Study-wide results and limits: In these data, TCR beta diversity tracked strongly with naive T cell percentage.

Germline lookup yields CDR1 KGHSH and CDR2 LQKENI. V was cut by 6 bases and J by 4 bases, with 14 bases left in between. There are 14 residues in the CDR3. This clonotype was observed at least ten times. Its antigen is unidentified. Combining a sample-barcoded 5' primer with a J-beta primer mix, a second PCR ran for about 7 to 12 cycles. Using its own MiXCR run on the 5' RACE reads, TCRdb lists one record per CDR3 protein. Of hundreds of thousands of distinct CDR3 sequences listed, about 47% are singletons. This rearrangement joins TRBV18 to TRBJ2-3, with D possibly matching TRBD2 (5 bases). The clonotype originates from a man at least 80 years old in good health. Sample: blood. The CDR3 loop is CASSSRVDADTQYF. The CDR3 DNA reads as TGTGCCAGCTCGTCGAGGGTTGATGCAGATACGCAGTATTTT.